Each of the 26 T cell receptor beta chains below was sequenced from the same sample in a study of blood T cell repertoires in COVID-19. Sequencing used immunoSEQ multiplex PCR; TCRdb keeps in-frame clones, though not all of them. The sample gives 330,000 or so clones, 85% to 90% of which show up once; 1% is in the top ten. Sequences were obtained from PBMCs or T cells enriched from blood (not recorded which). These TCRs come from a woman in her twenties or thirties who had been exposed to COVID-19.

The CDR3 DNA follows: TGCGCCAGCAGCTTGGGGGCGCAGCTCCACTTT. Protein product: CASSLGAQLHF. J is TRBJ1-6 and V is TRBV5-1; D is ambiguous. Germline V lookup: CDR1 SGHRS, CDR2 YFSETQ. This CDR3 region has 11 residues. V lost 0 bases and J lost 16, with 8 bases in between.

V is TRBV7-3 and J is TRBJ2-3, with 8 bases that match TRBD2. J gave up 3 bases and V 5 bases, and 13 bases lay outside the gene matches. The CDR3 extends over 17 amino acids. Germline loops: CDR1 SGHTA, CDR2 FQGTGA. For the CDR3, the DNA is TGTGCCAGCAGCCCCAGGACTAGCCCGGTTCAGACAGATACGCAGTATTTT. This codes for CASSPRTSPVQTDTQYF.

This chain uses TRBV3-1 (or the pseudogene TRBV3-2) with TRBJ1-5; the match to TRBD1 covers 10 bases. The trim removed 3 bases at V and 9 bases at J, leaving 5 bases unmatched. This CDR3 has 14 residues. The germline gives CDR1 LGHDT, CDR2 YNNKEL (reference sequence). For the CDR3, the DNA is TGTGCCAGCAGCCAGGGACAGGGGCGGTGGCCCCAGCATTTT. Translated, it gives CASSQGQGRWPQHF.

V usage is TRBV6-4 and J usage is TRBJ2-3; TRBD2 matches 16 bases. The CDR3 totals 19 residues. Germline V gene sequence: CDR1 MRHNA, CDR2 SNTAGT. The trim removed 5 bases at V and 4 bases at J, leaving 12 bases unmatched. The CDR3 reads CASSSPGTSGRARADTQYF. Here the CDR3 DNA reads TGTGCCAGCAGTTCCCCCGGGACTAGCGGGAGGGCCAGGGCAGATACGCAGTATTTT.

V and J are TRBV7-9 and TRBJ1-2, with D possibly being TRBD1 (6 bases). Per germline, CDR1 SEHNR and CDR2 FQNEAQ (reference sequence). V lost 6 bases and J lost 3, with 14 bases in between. This CDR3 spans 14 amino acids. CDR3 sequence (DNA): TGTGCCAGCAGTTCCACACAGGGCTACTATGGCTACACCTTC. Protein: CASSSTQGYYGYTF.

This clone was found a few times. The chain recombines TRBV2 with TRBJ2-5, with 14 bases identical to TRBD2. Germline values: CDR1 SNHLY, CDR2 FYNNEI. Trimming removed 4 bases from V and 4 bases from J; junction bases left unmatched: 5. This CDR3 contains 16 residues. The CDR3 DNA reads TGTGCCAGCAGTGCTATTGGGACTAGCGGGAGAGAGACCCAGTACTTC. This translates into CASSAIGTSGRETQYF. The full variable domain, completed using reference TRBV2 and TRBJ2-5, is EPEVTQTPSHQVTQMGQEVILRCVPISNHLYFYWYRQILGQKVEFLVSFYNNEISEKSEIFDDQFSVERPDGSNFTLKIRSTKLEDSAMYFCASSAIGTSGRETQYFGPGTRLLVL.

This chain uses TRBV28 with TRBJ1-6; D uncertain. CDR1 and CDR2 from the germline V gene are MDHEN and SYDVKM. The V end was cut by 3 bases, the J end by 6 bases, with 15 bases between. The CDR3 sequence is 16 residues long. This CDR3 is CASSLWVGVGNSPLHF. The CDR3 DNA reads TGTGCCAGCAGTTTGTGGGTTGGAGTAGGTAATTCACCCCTCCACTTT.

This clone occurred once. One junction end does not reproduce the germline sequence, and a read error may be involved. The gene calls are TRBV28 and TRBJ2-3; 8 bases agree with TRBD2. The CDR3 is 11 amino acids. The germline CDR1 and CDR2 sequences are MDHEN and SYDVKM. CDR3 DNA sequence: TGTGCCAGCAGTGCGGGACTAGGCAACGCATTT. It yields the protein CASSAGLGNAF.

The chain couples TRBV18 to TRBJ2-2; 10 bases align to TRBD1. CDR1 and CDR2 (germline): KGHSH, LQKENI. The CDR3 has 17 amino acids. The V gene end was trimmed by 0 bases and the J gene end by 1 base; junction bases not matched to a gene: 2. CDR3 coding DNA: TGTGCCAGCTCACCACCGTGGACAGGGGGGAACACCGGGGAGCTGTTTTTT. This translates into CASSPPWTGGNTGELFF.

The CDR3 loop reads CASSLPRYGYTF. The CDR3 DNA is TGTGCCAGCAGCCTCCCCCGGTATGGCTACACCTTC. The chain links TRBV9 to TRBJ1-2; no reliable D call. Germline CDR1 SGDLS, CDR2 YYNGEE. V was cut by 4 bases and J by 5 bases, with 9 bases left in between. This CDR3 is 12 amino acids long.

The CDR3 nucleotides read TGTGCCAGTAGTATAGAGGGCACGGGGGTCTATGGCTACACCTTC. It encodes CASSIEGTGVYGYTF. V and J are TRBV19 and TRBJ1-2, with D possibly TRBD1 on 5 matching bases. Trimming left V 0 bases short and J 4 bases short, with 12 bases between. The CDR3 spans 15 residues. Germline assignment: CDR1 LNHDA and CDR2 SQIVND (reference sequence).

The gene calls are TRBV7-8 and TRBJ2-7; 9 nucleotides agree with TRBD2. After removal of 5 bases from V and 5 bases from J, the junction contained 4 bases not matched to a gene. Looked up from germline, CDR1 is SGHVS and CDR2 is FQNEAQ. The CDR3 has 13 residues. The CDR3 loop reads CASSPTSGHEQYF. DNA of the CDR3: TGTGCCAGCAGCCCGACTAGCGGCCACGAGCAGTACTTC.

This clone was detected a few times. The CDR3 coding sequence is TGTGCCAGCAGTTTCGGCGGCATGAACACTGAAGCTTTCTTT. This sequence encodes CASSFGGMNTEAFF. The J gene is TRBJ1-1, the V gene TRBV27; unclear D gene. The CDR3 covers 14 residues. Germline V gene lookup returns CDR1 MNHEY and CDR2 SMNVEV (reference sequence). The ends were cut back, 3 bases at V and 0 bases at J, with 8 bases in the middle.

The chain combines TRBV3-1 (or the pseudogene TRBV3-2) with TRBJ2-1; 9 bases fit TRBD1. Germline assignment: CDR1 LGHDT and CDR2 YNNKEL (reference sequence). CDR3 length: 14 amino acids. Losses at the gene ends were 4 bases for V and 8 bases for J; bases not matched to a gene: 6. The CDR3 here is CASSRETGGDEQFF. In nucleotides, the CDR3 is TGTGCCAGCAGCCGAGAGACAGGGGGTGATGAGCAGTTCTTC.

The CDR3 loop is CASSEISREDRGSYNEQFF. The CDR3 DNA reads TGTGCCAGCAGTGAAATCTCAAGGGAGGACAGGGGGTCCTACAATGAGCAGTTCTTC. The chain couples TRBV2 to TRBJ2-1, with 10 bases fitting TRBD1. V was clipped by 2 bases and J by 1 base; unmatched bases: 11. Looked up from germline, CDR1 is SNHLY and CDR2 is FYNNEI. The CDR3 spans 19 residues.

In its sample, this clone was seen once. The CDR3 is CASSESRLSAGQNEKLFF. CDR3 nucleotide sequence: TGTGCCAGCAGTGAATCCCGCCTATCGGCGGGTCAGAATGAAAAACTGTTTTTT. This chain links TRBV25-1 with TRBJ1-4; D remains ambiguous. The CDR3 runs to 18 residues. V was clipped by 1 base and J by 5 bases, with 20 bases between them. The germline CDR1 and CDR2 sequences are MGHDK and SYGVNS.

A remark on this clone: Relative to the germline gene, one junction end is altered; a read error may explain this. The chain is built from TRBV7-7 and TRBJ2-5, with 12 nucleotides matching TRBD2. CDR3 length: 15 amino acids. In germline, CDR1 is SSHAT, CDR2 FNYEAQ (reference sequence). CDR3 in DNA: TGTGCTAGCAGCTTATGGGGACTAGCGGGCGAGACCCAGTACTTC. Translating gives CASSLWGLAGETQYF. Looking up the rest from reference TRBV7-7 and TRBJ2-5 gives the full variable domain: GAGVSQSPRYKVTKRGQDVTLRCDPISSHATLYWYQQALGQGPEFLTYFNYEAQPDKSGLPSDRFSAERPEGSISTLTIQRTEQRDSAMYRCASSLWGLAGETQYFGPGTRLLVL.

This clone was seen a single time. The chain combines TRBV19 with TRBJ2-1; 7 bases are a match to TRBD2. Germline lookup yields CDR1 LNHDA and CDR2 SQIVND (reference sequence). After removal of 10 bases from V and 4 bases from J, the junction contained 16 bases not matched to a gene. The CDR3 spans 16 residues. CDR3 sequence (DNA): TGTGCCACCTCAGTGAGGGAGGGCCTGGGGTACAATGAGCAGTTCTTC. It translates to CATSVREGLGYNEQFF.

A few counts support this clone. The chain uses TRBV10-3 and TRBJ2-5; 7 bases line up with TRBD2. The germline V gene encodes CDR1 ENHRY and CDR2 SYGVKD. The J segment lost 4 bases and the V segment lost 8 bases, leaving 10 bases of the junction unmatched. CDR3 length: 14 residues. CDR3 coding DNA: TGTGCCATCTGGGCGGGAGTAGTTGGAGAGACCCAGTACTTC. This gives the protein CAIWAGVVGETQYF.

The chain recombines TRBV29-1 with TRBJ1-2; no clear D. Trimming took off 4 bases at V and 0 bases at J, with 6 bases between the two ends. The CDR3 is 12 residues long. Germline V gene lookup returns CDR1 SQVTM and CDR2 ANQGSEA. DNA of the CDR3: TGCAGCGTTGGGGCTACTAACTATGGCTACACCTTC. Translation gives CSVGATNYGYTF.

V gene TRBV27 combines with J gene TRBJ2-1; 9 positions agree with TRBD2. J gave up 5 bases and V 8 bases, and 7 bases lay outside the gene matches. The CDR3 has 14 residues. Looked up from germline, CDR1 is MNHEY and CDR2 is SMNVEV (reference sequence). DNA for the CDR3: TGTGCCAGCTATGGTAGCGGGAGCCACAATGAGCAGTTCTTC. Translation gives CASYGSGSHNEQFF.

J is TRBJ2-1 and V is TRBV30; D unresolved. The CDR3 spans 12 residues. Trimming removed 1 base at V and 10 bases at J, with 11 bases between. Germline CDR1 GTSNPN, CDR2 SVGIG (reference sequence). The CDR3 region has the DNA TGTGCCTGGAGTGCTAGGCCCCCCGAGCAGTTCTTC. Translating it yields CAWSARPPEQFF.

The V gene is TRBV28, the J gene TRBJ2-3, with a tentative D call TRBD2 (6 bases). From germline, CDR1 is MDHEN and CDR2 SYDVKM. The length of the CDR3 is 15 residues. Trimming shortened V by 2 bases and J by 6 bases, and 15 bases separated the two germline ends. The CDR3 sequence is CASSLGGTGGDTQYF. For the CDR3, the DNA is TGTGCCAGCAGTTTAGGCGGGACCGGCGGGGATACGCAGTATTTT.

The chain has TRBV9 and TRBJ1-2; TRBD1 matches 8 bases. Germline V gene lookup returns CDR1 SGDLS and CDR2 YYNGEE. The CDR3 loop spans 15 amino acids. The trim removed 1 base at V and 4 bases at J, leaving 6 bases unmatched. The CDR3 DNA reads as TGTGCCAGCAGCGTACAGGGACAGGTCGGCTATGGCTACACCTTC. Amino acids: CASSVQGQVGYGYTF.

The genes are TRBV19 and TRBJ2-7; D not resolved. V was pared by 5 bases and J by 6 bases, with 14 bases between. The CDR3 contains 13 residues. Germline values: CDR1 LNHDA, CDR2 SQIVND (reference sequence). The CDR3 DNA follows: TGTGCCAGTAGTCAGGTTTTGGTCAGCGAGCAGTACTTC. This translates into CASSQVLVSEQYF.

V usage is TRBV10-3 and J usage is TRBJ2-7; D not certain. Germline V gene sequence: CDR1 ENHRY, CDR2 SYGVKD. V was cut by 4 bases and J by 4 bases, with 11 bases left in between. This CDR3 comprises 13 residues. This CDR3 reads CAISASKRYEQYF. The CDR3 DNA sequence: TGTGCCATCAGTGCATCGAAGAGGTACGAGCAGTACTTC.